The present TCR beta chain was sequenced within a study of beta chain features in type 1 diabetes. Findings and limits, study-wide: Patients' naive, central memory and regulatory TCRB repertoires appeared more alike than those of healthy donors. VDJ junctions sequenced from type 1 diabetes patients showed fewer insertions and more deletions.

Without exception, sorted populations had purity beyond 95%. The investigators reverse transcribed all of the isolated RNA, so they sequenced expressed TCRB transcripts. TCRdb's copy holds only in-frame clones and misses some; the assay was immunoSEQ multiplex PCR. Of under 500,000 clones in the sample, approximately 30% were seen once. This clone appeared a few times. Antigen unknown. Sequences were obtained from naive CD4+ T cells from blood. This TCR came from a man between 18 and 35 years old in good health.

The CDR3 sequence is CASSSLPNGYTF. The CDR3 DNA is TGTGCCAGCAGCTCGCTGCCCAATGGCTACACCTTC. The J gene is TRBJ1-2, the V gene TRBV7-2; D not certain. Trimming took off 4 bases at V and 6 bases at J, with 9 bases between the two ends. Germline values: CDR1 SGHTA, CDR2 FQGNSA. The CDR3 length is 12 residues.